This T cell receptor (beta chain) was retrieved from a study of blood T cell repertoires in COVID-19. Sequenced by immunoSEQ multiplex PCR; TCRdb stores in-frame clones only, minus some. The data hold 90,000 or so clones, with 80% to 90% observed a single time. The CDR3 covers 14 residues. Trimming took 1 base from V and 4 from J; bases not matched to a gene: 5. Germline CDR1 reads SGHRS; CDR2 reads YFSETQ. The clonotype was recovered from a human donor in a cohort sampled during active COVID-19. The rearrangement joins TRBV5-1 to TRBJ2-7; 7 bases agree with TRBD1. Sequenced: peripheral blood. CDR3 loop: CASSLNDRVYEQYF. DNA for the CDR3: TGCGCCAGCAGCTTGAATGACAGGGTGTACGAGCAGTACTTC. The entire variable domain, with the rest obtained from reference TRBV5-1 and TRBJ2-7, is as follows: KAGVTQTPRYLIKTRGQQVTLSCSPISGHRSVSWYQQTPGQGLQFLFEYFSETQRNKGNFPGRFSGRQFSNSRSEMNVSTLELGDSALYLCASSLNDRVYEQYFGPGTRLTVT.